A single sample gave rise to the 15 T cell receptor beta chains below, sequenced in a study of blood T cells in healthy people across ages (dated by TCRdb to between 2014 and 2016). Receptors were amplified or captured by 5' RACE. TCRdb shows the sequencer as Illumina HiSeq 2500. A second about 7 to 11 cycle PCR used a sample-barcoded 5' primer and a J-beta primer mix. The raw public reads went through TCRdb reprocessing: fastp at Q25, MiXCR clone calling, in-frame beta chains kept. Duplicate CDR3 protein sequences are folded into a single record with the most common DNA and genes. The sample yields about 1.8 million distinct CDR3 sequences; roughly 50% were counted once. The ten largest clones represent approximately 2.1% of the sample. Source material: blood. The origin of the receptors is a woman aged 40 to 50 in good health.

This clonotype was seen a handful of times. The CDR3 DNA reads as TGTGCCAGCAGCGGCGGGGACAGCTCCTACGAGCAGTACTTC. The encoded protein is CASSGGDSSYEQYF. The V gene is TRBV7-9, the J gene TRBJ2-7; TRBD1 might be the D (7 bases). Germline values: CDR1 SEHNR, CDR2 FQNEAQ (reference sequence). The CDR3 covers 14 residues. Trimming took 5 bases from V and 0 from J, leaving 11 bases between them.

The chain couples TRBV29-1 to TRBJ2-7; no definite D call. The CDR3 spans 11 residues. V was trimmed by 8 bases and J by 1 base, leaving 9 bases between them. From germline, CDR1 is SQVTM and CDR2 ANQGSEA. CDR3 DNA sequence: TGCAGCATCGAATGGTCCTACGAGCAGTACTTC. Its protein is CSIEWSYEQYF.

The rearrangement joins TRBV7-9 to TRBJ1-2; possible D gene TRBD1, 5 bases. CDR1 is SEHNR, CDR2 FQNEAQ, per germline (reference sequence). V gave up 1 base and J gave up 3 bases, with 15 bases separating them. CDR3 length equals 16 residues. The CDR3 DNA reads as TGTGCCAGCAGCTTAGGTCCGGGGGGACCGGACTATGGCTACACCTTC. This codes for CASSLGPGGPDYGYTF.

V usage is TRBV28 and J usage is TRBJ2-1, with D perhaps TRBD1 or TRBD2 (5 bases each). Germline CDR1 reads MDHEN; CDR2 reads SYDVKM. V was pared by 5 bases and J by 7 bases, with 18 bases between. The CDR3 is made up of 15 amino acids. The DNA for the CDR3 is TGTGCCAGCAGTCGGGGCAGGACATGGGAAAATGAGCAGTTCTTC. Translated: CASSRGRTWENEQFF. The full variable domain, rest sourced from reference TRBV28 and TRBJ2-1, is DVKVTQSSRYLVKRTGEKVFLECVQDMDHENMFWYRQDPGLGLRLIYFSYDVKMKEKGDIPEGYSVSREKKERFSLILESASTNQTSMYLCASSRGRTWENEQFFGPGTRLTVL.

This clonotype was seen more than once but under ten times. This chain links TRBV20-1 with TRBJ2-5; TRBD1 might be the D (6 bases). The CDR3 consists of 14 residues. V was clipped by 0 bases and J by 5 bases, with 13 bases between them. Germline assignment: CDR1 DFQATT and CDR2 SNEGSKA (reference sequence). CDR3 amino acids: CSARDKYTGETQYF. The CDR3 nucleotides are TGCAGTGCTAGAGATAAATACACAGGGGAGACCCAGTACTTC.

The V call is TRBV28, the J call TRBJ2-5; TRBD2 matches at 7 bases. This CDR3 has 16 residues. Germline V lookup: CDR1 MDHEN, CDR2 SYDVKM. J was trimmed by 0 bases and V by 5 bases; bases with no gene match: 9. The DNA of the CDR3 is TGTGCCAGCAGTATTCCGGGACTAAGGTACCAAGAGACCCAGTACTTC. It translates to CASSIPGLRYQETQYF.

CDR3 sequence reads: CASIKDRSNEQFF. CDR3 DNA: TGTGCCAGCATTAAAGACAGATCCAATGAGCAGTTCTTC. The chain is built from TRBV12-3 or TRBV12-4 and TRBJ2-1; D perhaps matches TRBD1 (5 bases). The CDR3 length is 13 residues. Trimming took off 7 bases at V and 6 bases at J, with 13 bases between the two ends.

This clonotype has ten or more counts. The CDR3 bases are TGTGCCACCAGTCCGTCGGGACACGGCCATGAGCAGTTCTTC. Translated, it gives CATSPSGHGHEQFF. The chain links TRBV24-1 to TRBJ2-1; the D gene is possibly TRBD1 (6 bases). The V gene's germline CDR1 is KGHDR and CDR2 SFDVKD. CDR3 length: 14 residues. V was shortened by 6 bases and J by 8 bases, with 16 bases between the two germline ends.

Remarks on this clonotype: A read error may account for a junction end that differs from germline. V gene TRBV7-2 combines with J gene TRBJ2-3; 9 nucleotides line up with TRBD2. The length of the CDR3 is 15 residues. Germline CDR1 and CDR2: SGHTA and FQGNSA. The CDR3 sequence is CACSLIAGVSDTQYF. The CDR3 DNA reads as TGTGCCTGCAGCTTAATAGCGGGGGTGTCAGATACGCAGTATTTT.

This clonotype was counted only a few times. The rearrangement uses TRBV12-3 or TRBV12-4 and TRBJ1-2; 8 nucleotides agree with TRBD1. Losses at the gene ends were 5 bases for V and 4 bases for J; bases not matched to a gene: 6. CDR3 length: 14 amino acids. This chain's CDR3 is CASSRTGMSYGYTF. The CDR3 DNA sequence: TGTGCCAGCAGTCGGACAGGGATGAGCTATGGCTACACCTTC.

The rearrangement links TRBV7-2 to TRBJ1-2; no firm D call. This CDR3 comprises 19 residues. Trimming took off 5 bases at V and 4 bases at J, with 29 bases between the two ends. Germline CDR1 SGHTA, CDR2 FQGNSA. The CDR3: CASSLEAALGSQSPYGYTF. The DNA of the CDR3 is TGTGCCAGCAGCCTTGAAGCAGCCTTGGGTTCCCAGTCTCCCTATGGCTACACCTTC.

The chain couples TRBV24-1 to TRBJ2-1, with TRBD1 identical over 7 bases. The J call is uncertain, as TRBJ2-7 better fits the DNA end. Germline CDR1 reads KGHDR; CDR2 reads SFDVKD. CDR3 size: 16 residues. CDR3 amino acids: CATSDRTGVHYNEQYF. The CDR3 bases are TGTGCCACCAGTGACCGGACAGGAGTGCACTACAATGAGCAGTACTTC.

The rearrangement joins TRBV27 to TRBJ2-2; 7 bases match TRBD1. The V gene's germline CDR1 is MNHEY and CDR2 SMNVEV (reference sequence). The CDR3 has 17 residues. V dropped 7 bases and J dropped 4; count of bases not matched to a gene: 15. The CDR3 DNA follows: TGTGCCAGCACCGACCAGACAGGGTTGGATCGCACCGGGGAGCTGTTTTTT. Its translation is CASTDQTGLDRTGELFF.

V is TRBV4-1 and J is TRBJ2-7; D may be TRBD1 or TRBD2 (5 bases each). The CDR3 has 15 residues. Germline V gene data show CDR1 as MGHRA and CDR2 as YSYEKL. V was cut by 1 base and J by 2 bases, with 12 bases left in between. The CDR3 bases are TGCGCCAGCAGCCAAGCCCCGGGGCGGACCTACGAGCAGTACTTC. This codes for CASSQAPGRTYEQYF.

Worth noting for this clonotype: One end of the junction does not line up with germline, which may come from a read error. This chain uses TRBV14 with TRBJ1-6; 9 positions agree with TRBD1. Germline CDR1 is SGHDN and CDR2 is FVKESK. This CDR3 is built from 18 residues. CDR3 region: CASSQADRGGSYNSPPHF. In DNA, the CDR3 is TGTGCCAGCAGCCAAGCGGACAGGGGAGGTTCCTATAATTCACCCCCCCACTTT.